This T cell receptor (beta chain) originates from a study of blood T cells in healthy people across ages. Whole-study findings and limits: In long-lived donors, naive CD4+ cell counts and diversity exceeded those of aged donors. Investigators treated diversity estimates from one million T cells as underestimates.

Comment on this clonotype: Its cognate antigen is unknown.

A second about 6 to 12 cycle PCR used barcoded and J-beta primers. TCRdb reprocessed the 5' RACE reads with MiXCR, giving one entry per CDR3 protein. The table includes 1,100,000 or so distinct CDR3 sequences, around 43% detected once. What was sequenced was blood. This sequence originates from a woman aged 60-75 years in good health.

CDR3: CASSQDPSGNGNEQFF. In nucleotides, the CDR3 is TGTGCCAGCAGCCAAGATCCCAGCGGGAACGGCAATGAGCAGTTCTTC. This chain connects TRBV3-1 to TRBJ2-1; TRBD2 agrees at 7 bases. V shed 0 bases, J shed 6 bases, and the junction held 8 bases outside the gene matches. The CDR3 extends over 16 amino acids. The V gene's germline CDR1 is LGHDT and CDR2 YNNKEL (reference sequence).